This T cell receptor (beta chain) was retrieved from a study of T cell responses to AZD1222 COVID-19 vaccine. Findings and caveats of the study: Spike-specific TCR breadth and depth were elevated following two AZD1222 doses. Across the whole spike, CD4 TCRs peaked at regions 160-218 and 743-854. Close to half of all spike-specific TCRs reportedly target regions of the variants that are unmutated.

The CDR3 is 15 residues long. Trimming left V 4 bases short and J 5 bases short, with 18 bases between. The germline CDR1 and CDR2 sequences are SGHRS and YFSETQ. The table came from immunoSEQ multiplex PCR; TCRdb's copy has only in-frame clones and leaves some out. The table shows more than 120,000 clones, with around 91% occurring only once. To note about this clone: What it binds is unknown.

Pooled in the analysis were second doses at about 4 or about 12 weeks. J is TRBJ1-1 and V is TRBV5-1; D is perhaps TRBD1 (5 bases). The sequences come from peripheral blood, collected 28 days after the second AZD1222 dose. The receptor's source is an adult who received the AZD1222 COVID-19 vaccine. Here the CDR3 DNA reads TGCGCCAGCAGCGAAGGCTACTATGGGGGAACTGAAGCTTTCTTT. This sequence encodes CASSEGYYGGTEAFF.